The clone carrying this T cell receptor beta chain was seen at least ten times. What it recognizes is unknown. This sample was taken from a study of spatial heterogeneity in lung cancer. As for the study in general: The count of detected beta-chain sequences consistently exceeded that of alpha-chain sequences. Study-wide results and caveats: Detection of ubiquitous tumor TCRs in blood was higher at resection than follow-up.

Time point defined: sample taken at primary tumor resection. No cell sorting; template was whole RNA from tumor, lung tissue or PBMC. CDR1 ENHRY and CDR2 SYGVKD come from the germline V gene. The CDR3 totals 13 residues. The library protocol tagged each TCR cDNA with a unique molecular identifier. TCRdb re-derived calls from the 5' RACE reads in MiXCR, one entry per CDR3 protein. The table has some 78,000 distinct CDR3 sequences, 8% seen once; the top ten hold about 6.8%. The sample consisted of PBMCs, taken at surgery. V usage is TRBV10-3 and J usage is TRBJ2-1, with D perhaps given as TRBD1 or TRBD2 (6 bases each). This clonotype was sampled from a male donor with early-stage non-small cell lung cancer. Written as DNA, the CDR3 is TGTGCGACCCAAGGGGGGATGGGCAATGAGCAGTTCTTC. Translated: CATQGGMGNEQFF.